This TCR beta chain was sequenced during a study of blood T cell repertoires in COVID-19. About the research overall: Sites in the United States, Italy and Spain provided acute and convalescent COVID-19 samples. Sources were T cells, B-cell-depleted T cells, or PBMCs; the material itself was cDNA or gDNA.

Authors' processing steps: From reference gene primer amplification, estimates of nucleated cell counts were derived. Profiling relied on immunoSEQ multiplex PCR, and the TCRdb table lists in-frame clones only, not all of them. V, J and clone size derive from that table, while D and trimming were established from the DNA sequence. The table shows 200,000 to 250,000 clones, with roughly nine tenths occurring only once. J gave up 6 bases and V 4 bases, and 17 bases lay outside the gene matches. The CDR3 has 18 amino acids. Germline V gene sequence: CDR1 SGDLS, CDR2 YYNGEE. The rearrangement uses TRBV9 and TRBJ2-2; 8 positions agree with TRBD2. This TCR derives from a man aged 30 to 39 with acute or convalescent COVID-19. The sample comprised peripheral blood. CDR3: CASSPPLGRGEVSGELFF. In nucleotides, the CDR3 is TGTGCCAGCAGCCCCCCCCTGGGGCGGGGGGAGGTGTCCGGGGAGCTGTTTTTT.